This T cell receptor beta chain was recorded in a study of blood T cell repertoires in COVID-19. Trimming left V 2 bases short and J 4 bases short, with 8 bases between. The CDR3 is 13 amino acids. The V gene's germline CDR1 is MNHEY and CDR2 SVGAGI. Clones were read by immunoSEQ multiplex PCR, and TCRdb kept only the in-frame ones, dropping some. The repertoire has about 280,000 clones, about 88% of them found once; the top ten carry around 13%. Only one count was recorded for this clone. The rearrangement joins TRBV6-5 to TRBJ1-1; perhaps TRBD1 as D (5 bases). The receptor was isolated from a woman in her 70s with COVID-19, enrolled during active disease. The sequenced sample was peripheral blood. As DNA, the CDR3 is TGTGCCAGCAGTTACGCAGGGCGCACTGAAGCTTTCTTT. This gives the protein CASSYAGRTEAFF.